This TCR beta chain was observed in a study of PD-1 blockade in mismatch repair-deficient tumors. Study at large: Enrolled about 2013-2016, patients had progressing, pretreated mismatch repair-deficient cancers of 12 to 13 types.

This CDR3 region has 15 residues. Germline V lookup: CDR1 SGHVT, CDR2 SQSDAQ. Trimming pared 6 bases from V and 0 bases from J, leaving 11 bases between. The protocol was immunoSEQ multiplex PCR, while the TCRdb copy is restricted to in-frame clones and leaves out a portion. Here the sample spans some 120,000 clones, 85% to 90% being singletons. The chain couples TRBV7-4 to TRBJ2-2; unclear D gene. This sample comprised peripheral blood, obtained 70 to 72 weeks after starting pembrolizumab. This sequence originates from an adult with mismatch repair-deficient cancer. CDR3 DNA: TGTGCCAGCAGGCAGGTTAGGCCGAACACCGGGGAGCTGTTTTTT. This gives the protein CASRQVRPNTGELFF.